This T cell receptor beta chain was captured by sequencing in a study of T-cell reconstitution after alpha-beta-depleted transplantation in children. Unique molecular identifiers were used in preparing the TCRbeta library. Each CDR3 protein is one row after TCRdb ran MiXCR on the PCR reads. The table has 350,000 to 500,000 distinct CDR3 sequences, around two fifths seen once. This CDR3 spans 14 amino acids. The J segment lost 10 bases and the V segment lost 3 bases, leaving 5 bases of the junction unmatched. Germline-derived CDR1 and CDR2 are MGHRA and YSYEKL. Comments on this clonotype: Its antigen is still unknown.

Findings and limits, study-wide: Diversity and T-cell counts at one year after transplant derived mostly from new T cells. Reportedly, only several hundred clones from non-depleted graft cells drove alpha-beta T-cell counts at about two months. At day 60, the high TCRbeta diversity found in some patients originated from recipient T cells and thymic progenitors that had survived.

The J gene is TRBJ2-6, the V gene TRBV4-1, with 8 positions matching TRBD1. The receptor comes from a girl between 2 and 10 years old with aplastic anemia, due to receive a stem cell transplant. The sample was PBMCs, taken before TCRalphabeta/CD19-depleted stem cell transplant. This CDR3 reads CASSHLDRENVLTF. Written as DNA, the CDR3 is TGCGCCAGCAGCCACCTGGACAGGGAGAACGTCCTGACTTTC.